This TCR beta chain is drawn from a study of T cells in Graves' hyperthyroidism and ophthalmopathy. Findings and caveats of the study: Ophthalmopathy and stable hyperthyroidism were told apart by a 13 V-J model.

Amplified regions were TCR beta CDR3 sequences from RNA transcripts. Initially, a first-round RT-PCR of the TCR CDR3 employed the HTBI primer set. A single record per CDR3 protein comes from TCRdb applying MiXCR to the multiplex PCR reads. The sample includes 360,000 or so distinct CDR3 sequences, approximately 18% of them seen just once. At least ten counts were recorded for this clonotype. Its antigen is unidentified. This receptor was obtained from a woman between 40 and 55 years old with Graves' ophthalmopathy. Sequencing input: blood.

DNA of the CDR3: TGCAGCGTCCTAGGGGGAGGCGGCAATCCCTCCTACGAGCAGTACTTC. Translation gives CSVLGGGGNPSYEQYF. The V gene is TRBV29-1, the J gene TRBJ2-7, with D possibly called TRBD1 or TRBD2 (6 bases each). CDR1 is SQVTM, CDR2 ANQGSEA, per germline. V lost 6 bases and J lost 0, with 21 bases in between. This CDR3 contains 16 residues.